This TCR beta chain was recorded in a study of blood T cell repertoires in COVID-19. The method was immunoSEQ multiplex PCR; TCRdb's version includes in-frame clones alone and lacks a portion of them. The sample lists 250,000 to 400,000 clones; roughly 90% were seen once. The CDR3 loop spans 15 amino acids. The germline V and J ends were trimmed by 7 bases and 2 bases, with 14 bases remaining between them. In germline, CDR1 is SGHAT, CDR2 FQNNGV. The TCR was taken from a man aged 55 to 69 who had recovered from COVID-19. This sequence joins TRBV11-2 and TRBJ2-2, with no clear D. Material: PBMCs or T cells enriched from blood (not recorded which). The CDR3 loop is CASKPQSTNTGELFF. The CDR3 DNA follows: TGTGCCAGCAAACCTCAATCTACCAACACCGGGGAGCTGTTTTTT.